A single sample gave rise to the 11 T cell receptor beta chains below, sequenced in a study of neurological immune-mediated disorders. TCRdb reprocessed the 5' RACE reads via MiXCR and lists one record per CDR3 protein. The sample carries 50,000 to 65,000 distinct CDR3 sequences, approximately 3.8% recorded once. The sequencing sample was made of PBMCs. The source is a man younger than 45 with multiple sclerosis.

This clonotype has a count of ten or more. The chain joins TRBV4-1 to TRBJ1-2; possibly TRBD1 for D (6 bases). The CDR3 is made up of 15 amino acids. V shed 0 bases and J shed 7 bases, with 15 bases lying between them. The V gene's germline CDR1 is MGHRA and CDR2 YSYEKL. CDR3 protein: CASSQDAGGQPGYTF. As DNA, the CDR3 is TGCGCCAGCAGCCAAGACGCCGGGGGGCAGCCTGGCTACACCTTC.

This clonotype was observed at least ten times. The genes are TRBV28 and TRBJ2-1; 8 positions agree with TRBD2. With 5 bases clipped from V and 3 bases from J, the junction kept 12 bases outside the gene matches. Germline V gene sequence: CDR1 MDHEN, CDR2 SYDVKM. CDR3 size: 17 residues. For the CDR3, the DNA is TGTGCCAGCAGTCTATCCCCCGCGGGAGGACTCTACAATGAGCAGTTCTTC. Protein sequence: CASSLSPAGGLYNEQFF. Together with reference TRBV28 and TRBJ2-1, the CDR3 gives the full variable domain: DVKVTQSSRYLVKRTGEKVFLECVQDMDHENMFWYRQDPGLGLRLIYFSYDVKMKEKGDIPEGYSVSREKKERFSLILESASTNQTSMYLCASSLSPAGGLYNEQFFGPGTRLTVL.

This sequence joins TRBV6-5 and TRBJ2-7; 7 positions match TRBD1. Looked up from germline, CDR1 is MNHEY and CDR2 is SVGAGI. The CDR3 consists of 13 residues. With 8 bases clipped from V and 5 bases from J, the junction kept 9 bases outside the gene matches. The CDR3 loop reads CASRMDRLNEQYF. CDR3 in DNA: TGTGCCAGCCGCATGGACAGGCTCAACGAGCAGTACTTC.

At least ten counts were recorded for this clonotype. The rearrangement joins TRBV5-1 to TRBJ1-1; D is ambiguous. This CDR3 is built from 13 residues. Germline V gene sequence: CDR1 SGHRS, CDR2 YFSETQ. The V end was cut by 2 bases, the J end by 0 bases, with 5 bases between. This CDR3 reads CASSFRVNTEAFF. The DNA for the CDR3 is TGCGCCAGCAGCTTTAGGGTGAACACTGAAGCTTTCTTT.

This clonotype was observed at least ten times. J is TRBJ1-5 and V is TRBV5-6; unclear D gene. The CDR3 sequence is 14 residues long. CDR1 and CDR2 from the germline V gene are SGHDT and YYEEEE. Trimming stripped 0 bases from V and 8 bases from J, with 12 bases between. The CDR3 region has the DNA TGTGCCAGCAGCTTGGCTTCAGGTCGGGAGCCCCAGCATTTT. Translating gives CASSLASGREPQHF.

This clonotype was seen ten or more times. CDR3 sequence reads: CASTHSYRVDAFF. CDR3 DNA sequence: TGTGCCAGCACTCACTCGTACAGGGTCGATGCTTTCTTT. The chain joins TRBV28 to TRBJ1-1; possible D gene TRBD1, 6 bases. Per germline, CDR1 MDHEN and CDR2 SYDVKM. Between the trimmed V and J ends, which lost 7 bases and 11 bases, there was a span of 20 bases. The length of the CDR3 is 13 residues.

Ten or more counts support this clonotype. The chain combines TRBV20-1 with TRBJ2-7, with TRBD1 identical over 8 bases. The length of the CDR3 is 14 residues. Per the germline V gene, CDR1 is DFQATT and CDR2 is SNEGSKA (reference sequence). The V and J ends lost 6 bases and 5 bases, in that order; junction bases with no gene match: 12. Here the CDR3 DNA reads TGCAGTGCCCGACCGGGACAGGCTTCCGACGAGCAGTACTTC. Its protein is CSARPGQASDEQYF.

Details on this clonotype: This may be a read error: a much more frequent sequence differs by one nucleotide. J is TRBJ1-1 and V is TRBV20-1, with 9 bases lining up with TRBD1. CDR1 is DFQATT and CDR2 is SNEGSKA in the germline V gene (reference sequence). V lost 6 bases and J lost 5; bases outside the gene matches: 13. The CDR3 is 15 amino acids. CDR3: CSADPTGGMGTEAFF. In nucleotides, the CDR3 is TGCAGTGCGGATCCGACAGGGGGGATGGGTACTGAAGCTTTCTTT.

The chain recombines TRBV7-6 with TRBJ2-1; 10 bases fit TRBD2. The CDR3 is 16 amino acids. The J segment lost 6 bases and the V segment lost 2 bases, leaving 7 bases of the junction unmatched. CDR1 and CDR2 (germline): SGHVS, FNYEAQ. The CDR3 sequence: CASSLSLAGEANEQFF. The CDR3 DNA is TGTGCCAGCAGCTTATCTCTAGCGGGGGAGGCCAATGAGCAGTTCTTC.

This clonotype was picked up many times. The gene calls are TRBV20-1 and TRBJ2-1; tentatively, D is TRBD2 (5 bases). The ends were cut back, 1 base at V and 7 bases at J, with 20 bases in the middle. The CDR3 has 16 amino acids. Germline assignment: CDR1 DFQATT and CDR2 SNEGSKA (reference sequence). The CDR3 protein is CSARGAGSLGLNEQFF. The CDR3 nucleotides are TGCAGTGCTAGAGGGGCTGGGAGTTTAGGGTTGAATGAGCAGTTCTTC.

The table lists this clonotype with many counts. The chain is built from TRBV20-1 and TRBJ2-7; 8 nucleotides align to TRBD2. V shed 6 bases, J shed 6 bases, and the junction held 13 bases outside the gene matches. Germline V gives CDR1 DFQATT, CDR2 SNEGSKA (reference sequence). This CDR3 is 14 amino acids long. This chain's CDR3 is CSALRGGRVSEQYF. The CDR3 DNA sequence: TGCAGTGCGCTACGGGGGGGTCGGGTGTCCGAGCAGTACTTC.